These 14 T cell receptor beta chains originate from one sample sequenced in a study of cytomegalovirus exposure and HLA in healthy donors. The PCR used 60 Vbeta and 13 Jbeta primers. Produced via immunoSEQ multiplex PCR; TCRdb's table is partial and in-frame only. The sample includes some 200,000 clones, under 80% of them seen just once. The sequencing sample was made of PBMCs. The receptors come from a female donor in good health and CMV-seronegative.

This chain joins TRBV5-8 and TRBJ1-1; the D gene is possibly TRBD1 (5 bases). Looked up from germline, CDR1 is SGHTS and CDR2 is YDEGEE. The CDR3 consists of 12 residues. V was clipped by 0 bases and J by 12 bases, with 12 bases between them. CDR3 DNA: TGTGCCAGCAGCTTGGGGGGCGTGGAACCTTTCTTT. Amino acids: CASSLGGVEPFF.

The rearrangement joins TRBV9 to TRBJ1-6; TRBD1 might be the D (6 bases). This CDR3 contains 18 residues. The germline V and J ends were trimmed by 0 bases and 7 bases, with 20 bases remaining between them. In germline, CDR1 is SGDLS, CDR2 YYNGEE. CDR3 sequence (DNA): TGTGCCAGCAGCGTAGAAGCGGGTGGGAGGGGGTCCAATTCACCCCTCCACTTT. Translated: CASSVEAGGRGSNSPLHF. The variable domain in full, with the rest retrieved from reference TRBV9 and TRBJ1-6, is DSGVTQTPKHLITATGQRVTLRCSPRSGDLSVYWYQQSLDQGLQFLIQYYNGEERAKGNILERFSAQQFPDLHSELNLSSLELGDSALYFCASSVEAGGRGSNSPLHFGNGTRLTVT.

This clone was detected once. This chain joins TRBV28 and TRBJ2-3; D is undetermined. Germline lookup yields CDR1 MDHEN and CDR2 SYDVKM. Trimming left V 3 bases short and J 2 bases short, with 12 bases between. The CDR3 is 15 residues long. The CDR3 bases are TGTGCCAGCAGTTTTTCCCAACTTAACACAGATACGCAGTATTTT. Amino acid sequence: CASSFSQLNTDTQYF.

The CDR3 DNA reads as TGTGCCAGCAGCCCGGGACACATAAACTCTGGAAACACCATATATTTT. Residues: CASSPGHINSGNTIYF. This rearrangement joins TRBV7-2 to TRBJ1-3, with D tentatively TRBD1 (6 bases). The CDR3 is 16 residues long. Germline CDR1 is SGHTA and CDR2 is FQGNSA. Trimming removed 5 bases from V and 0 bases from J, with 14 bases in between.

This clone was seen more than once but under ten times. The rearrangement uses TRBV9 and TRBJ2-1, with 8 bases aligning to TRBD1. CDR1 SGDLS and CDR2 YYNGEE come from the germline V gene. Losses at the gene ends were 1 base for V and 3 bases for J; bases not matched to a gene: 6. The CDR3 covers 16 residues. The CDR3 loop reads CASSVIAGGHYNEQFF. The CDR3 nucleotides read TGTGCCAGCAGCGTAATCGCAGGGGGCCACTACAATGAGCAGTTCTTC.

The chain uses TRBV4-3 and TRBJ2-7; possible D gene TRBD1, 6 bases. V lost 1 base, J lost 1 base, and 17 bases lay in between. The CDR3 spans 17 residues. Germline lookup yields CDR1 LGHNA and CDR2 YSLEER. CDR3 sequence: CASSQGVRAGESYEQYF. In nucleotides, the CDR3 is TGCGCCAGCAGCCAAGGGGTTAGGGCAGGGGAATCCTACGAGCAGTACTTC.

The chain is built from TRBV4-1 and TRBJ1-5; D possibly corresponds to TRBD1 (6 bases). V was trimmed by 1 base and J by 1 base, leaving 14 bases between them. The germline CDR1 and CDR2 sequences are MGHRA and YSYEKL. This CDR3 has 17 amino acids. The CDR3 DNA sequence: TGCGCCAGCAGCCAAGTCCCAGGGGTAAAAAGCAATCAGCCCCAGCATTTT. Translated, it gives CASSQVPGVKSNQPQHF.

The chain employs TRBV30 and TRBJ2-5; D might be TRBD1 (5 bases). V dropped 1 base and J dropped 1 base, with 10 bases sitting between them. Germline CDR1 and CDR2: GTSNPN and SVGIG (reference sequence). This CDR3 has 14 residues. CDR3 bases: TGTGCCTGGAGTGCACTGGGGCTCCAAGAGACCCAGTACTTC. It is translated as CAWSALGLQETQYF.

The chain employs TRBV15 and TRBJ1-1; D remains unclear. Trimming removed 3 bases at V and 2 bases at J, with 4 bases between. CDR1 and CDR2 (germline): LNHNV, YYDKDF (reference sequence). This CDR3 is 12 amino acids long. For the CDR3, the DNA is TGTGCCACCAGCAGTCTAAACACTGAAGCTTTCTTT. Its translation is CATSSLNTEAFF. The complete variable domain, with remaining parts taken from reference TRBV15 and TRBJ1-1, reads DAMVIQNPRYQVTQFGKPVTLSCSQTLNHNVMYWYQQKSSQAPKLLFHYYDKDFNNEADTPDNFQSRRPNTSFCFLDIRSPGLGDTAMYLCATSSLNTEAFFGQGTRLTVV.

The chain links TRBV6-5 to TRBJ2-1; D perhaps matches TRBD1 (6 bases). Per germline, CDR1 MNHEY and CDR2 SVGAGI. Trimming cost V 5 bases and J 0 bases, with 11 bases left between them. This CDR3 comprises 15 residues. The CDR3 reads CASSLDRSSYNEQFF. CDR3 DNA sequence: TGTGCCAGCAGTCTCGACAGGAGCTCCTACAATGAGCAGTTCTTC.

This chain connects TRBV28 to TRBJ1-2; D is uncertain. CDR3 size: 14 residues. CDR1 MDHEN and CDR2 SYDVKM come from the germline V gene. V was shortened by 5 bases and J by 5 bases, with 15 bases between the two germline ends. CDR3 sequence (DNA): TGTGCCAGCAGTCAAAAAGGACTGTTTTATGGCTACACCTTC. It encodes CASSQKGLFYGYTF.

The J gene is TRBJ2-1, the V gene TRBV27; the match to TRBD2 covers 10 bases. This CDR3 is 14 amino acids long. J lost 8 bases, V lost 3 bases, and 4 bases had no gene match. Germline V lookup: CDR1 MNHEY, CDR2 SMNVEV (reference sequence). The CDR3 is CASSLLAGADEQFF. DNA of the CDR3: TGTGCCAGCAGTTTGCTAGCGGGGGCGGATGAGCAGTTCTTC.

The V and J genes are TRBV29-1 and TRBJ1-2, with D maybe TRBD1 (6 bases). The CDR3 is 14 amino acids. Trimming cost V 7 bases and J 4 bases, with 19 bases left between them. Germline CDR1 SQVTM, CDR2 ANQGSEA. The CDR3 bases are TGCAGCGCCTTGTCGCGGGGGCAGAGCTATGGCTACACCTTC. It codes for CSALSRGQSYGYTF.

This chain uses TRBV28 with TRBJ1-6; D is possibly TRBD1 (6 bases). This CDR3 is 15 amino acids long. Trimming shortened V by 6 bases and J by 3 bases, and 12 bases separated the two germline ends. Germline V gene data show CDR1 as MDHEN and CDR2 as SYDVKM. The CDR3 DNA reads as TGTGCCAGCAGGTCGGACAGTCTCTATAATTCACCCCTCCACTTT. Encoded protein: CASRSDSLYNSPLHF. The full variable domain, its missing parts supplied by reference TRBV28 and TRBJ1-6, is DVKVTQSSRYLVKRTGEKVFLECVQDMDHENMFWYRQDPGLGLRLIYFSYDVKMKEKGDIPEGYSVSREKKERFSLILESASTNQTSMYLCASRSDSLYNSPLHFGNGTRLTVT.